This T cell receptor beta chain was profiled in a study of shared clonotypes between healthy human individuals. On this clone itself: Its antigen remains unidentified. Other DNA variants within this sample encode the same CDR3.

Naive CD8 cells, CD45RO-negative and positively selected for CCR7, excluded terminally differentiated effector memory CD45RA+ cells. Germline V gene sequence: CDR1 MNHNS, CDR2 SASEGT. The germline V and J ends were trimmed by 0 bases and 4 bases, with 12 bases remaining between them. The CDR3 spans 15 residues. Study-level results: Non-shared clonotypes had lower generation probabilities than those shared by all four donors.

Method: immunoSEQ multiplex PCR; TCRdb's copy keeps in-frame clones and lacks some. The data contain roughly 2,000,000 clones, about 95% of them singletons. This receptor was obtained from a man aged 18 to 29 in good health. The material sequenced was naive CD8+ T cells sorted from blood. This rearrangement joins TRBV6-1 to TRBJ1-2; no clear D gene. CDR3 sequence: CASSEAVGGIYGYTF. The CDR3, as DNA: TGTGCCAGCAGTGAAGCCGTGGGCGGAATCTATGGCTACACCTTC.